This paragraph reports one TCR beta chain. Its antigen is still unknown. TCRdb processed the reads anew with MiXCR; each CDR3 protein has one entry. This sample yields around 550,000 distinct CDR3 sequences, of which approximately 26% are seen a single time; roughly 13% belongs to the top ten. The sample belongs to a study of T cell repertoires in cytomegalovirus infection. Across the whole study: Shared public TCR beta signatures pointed to both CMV infection and a matching HLA type. Study-wide points: It was HLA-C-restricted CMV-specific TCR beta clonotypes that dominated the response ex vivo. Summed public TCR beta family frequency identified CMV carriers bearing the relevant HLA.

CDR3 size: 14 residues. Trimming shortened V by 6 bases and J by 4 bases, and 16 bases separated the two germline ends. CDR1 is SEHNR, CDR2 FQNEAQ, per germline (reference sequence). J is TRBJ2-7 and V is TRBV7-9; a possible D gene is TRBD2 (5 bases). The specimen sequenced was PBMCs. The TCR comes from a human donor in good health (CMV status not recorded). Some clones in this sample may be carry-over from other donors' samples. The CDR3 coding sequence is TGTGCCAGCAGTCCCACCGTCCGGGGTTACGAGCAGTACGTC. Its protein product is CASSPTVRGYEQYV.